One sample yielded the 10 T cell receptor beta chains listed below, sequenced in a study of T cell responses to AZD1222 COVID-19 vaccine. The protocol was immunoSEQ multiplex PCR, while the TCRdb copy is restricted to in-frame clones and leaves out a portion. The top ten hold 7.5% to 8% of the sample, which has 140,000 to 150,000 clones, under 95% seen once. Sample: peripheral blood, taken 28 days after the second dose of the MenACWY control vaccine. Receptors originate from an adult who received the MenACWY meningococcal vaccine as a control.

The V gene is TRBV28, the J gene TRBJ1-2; D gene uncertain. Germline V gene lookup returns CDR1 MDHEN and CDR2 SYDVKM. The CDR3 has 14 amino acids. The V and J ends lost 6 bases and 1 base respectively, with 12 bases between them. CDR3 in amino acids: CASSRGTFNYGYTF. Here the CDR3 DNA reads TGTGCCAGCAGCCGAGGTACCTTTAACTATGGCTACACCTTC.

This rearrangement joins TRBV11-2 to TRBJ2-5; D may be TRBD1 (5 bases). The V gene's germline CDR1 is SGHAT and CDR2 FQNNGV. The CDR3 length is 14 residues. Trimming stripped 5 bases from V and 0 bases from J, with 10 bases between. This CDR3 reads CASSAQGNQETQYF. The DNA of the CDR3 is TGTGCCAGCAGCGCGCAGGGCAACCAAGAGACCCAGTACTTC.

V and J are TRBV18 and TRBJ2-3, with D uncertain. V was shortened by 2 bases and J by 0 bases, with 3 bases between the two germline ends. The CDR3 spans 13 residues. Germline V lookup: CDR1 KGHSH, CDR2 LQKENI. The CDR3 here is CASSPTSTDTQYF. The CDR3 coding sequence is TGTGCCAGCTCACCAACTAGCACAGATACGCAGTATTTT.

The chain carries TRBV29-1 and TRBJ1-1; D unresolved. The CDR3 totals 13 residues. Germline V lookup: CDR1 SQVTM, CDR2 ANQGSEA. Trimming shortened V by 1 base and J by 8 bases, and 14 bases separated the two germline ends. The CDR3 spells CSVEGVPSIEAFF. The CDR3 nucleotides are TGCAGCGTTGAAGGGGTCCCTAGCATAGAAGCTTTCTTT. The whole variable domain, remainder taken from reference TRBV29-1 and TRBJ1-1, is SAVISQKPSRDICQRGTSLTIQCQVDSQVTMMFWYRQQPGQSLTLIATANQGSEATYESGFVIDKFPISRPNLTFSTLTVSNMSPEDSSIYLCSVEGVPSIEAFFGQGTRLTVV.

The DNA of the CDR3 is TGTGCCAGCAGCTTGACGCCCCAGGACTACAATCAGCCCCAGCATTTT. Protein product: CASSLTPQDYNQPQHF. J is TRBJ1-5 and V is TRBV5-4; D ambiguous. The V gene lost 1 base and the J gene lost 3 bases, with 14 bases spanning the gap. The CDR3 consists of 16 residues. CDR1 and CDR2 from the germline V gene are SGHNT and YYREEE (reference sequence).

This clone was found once. V is TRBV5-6 and J is TRBJ2-7, with D maybe TRBD1 (6 bases). Germline CDR1 SGHDT, CDR2 YYEEEE. The V gene lost 6 bases and the J gene lost 7 bases, with 23 bases spanning the gap. The CDR3 has 15 residues. This chain's CDR3 is CASTMAQGRWWEQYF. The CDR3 DNA sequence: TGTGCCAGCACGATGGCACAGGGACGGTGGTGGGAGCAGTACTTC.

The chain employs TRBV7-2 and TRBJ1-2; no clear D gene. The germline V and J ends were trimmed by 2 bases and 3 bases, with 19 bases remaining between them. The CDR3 is 17 residues long. CDR1 is SGHTA, CDR2 FQGNSA, per germline. CDR3 amino acids: CASSLMGLREGHYGYTF. DNA of the CDR3: TGTGCCAGCAGCTTAATGGGTTTACGGGAAGGCCACTATGGCTACACCTTC.

The V call is TRBV29-1, the J call TRBJ2-7; a possible D gene is TRBD2 (5 bases). With 6 bases removed from V and 5 bases from J, the gap between germline ends came to 14 bases. Germline V gives CDR1 SQVTM, CDR2 ANQGSEA. The CDR3 is 12 amino acids. The CDR3 loop reads CSVTRLLDEQYF. In DNA, the CDR3 is TGCAGCGTAACTAGACTCTTGGACGAGCAGTACTTC.

The chain is built from TRBV5-6 and TRBJ1-3; tentative D call: TRBD1 (5 bases). The CDR3 spans 17 residues. CDR1 and CDR2 from the germline V gene are SGHDT and YYEEEE. Trimming shortened V by 3 bases and J by 1 base, and 17 bases separated the two germline ends. The CDR3 DNA follows: TGTGCCAGCAGCTATACCGGGACTGACAAATCTGGAAACACCATATATTTT. Amino acids: CASSYTGTDKSGNTIYF.

V usage is TRBV5-6 and J usage is TRBJ2-5, with D perhaps TRBD1 or TRBD2 (5 bases each). There are 13 residues in the CDR3. Germline assignment: CDR1 SGHDT and CDR2 YYEEEE. V was clipped by 0 bases and J by 9 bases, with 12 bases between them. The CDR3 DNA is TGTGCCAGCAGCTTGGCAGGGCCCGGGGCCCAGTACTTC. Protein sequence: CASSLAGPGAQYF.